This passage covers 30 T cell receptor beta chains from one sample sequenced in a study of PD-1 blockade in classical Hodgkin lymphoma. Here immunoSEQ multiplex PCR was the method, and the copy in TCRdb shows in-frame clones only, minus some. The sample has more than 3,000 clones, roughly 70% seen once; the top ten hold 45% to 50%. Time point described: cycle 4 day 1 (C4D1), after six to seven weeks of nivolumab. Each patient relapsed following autologous stem cell transplantation, and prior brentuximab vedotin exposure differed. The sample here was peripheral blood mononuclear cells (PBMCs), taken before the fourth cycle of nivolumab. The receptors stem from a human donor with classical Hodgkin lymphoma.

V and J are TRBV11-2 and TRBJ1-6; 11 bases fit TRBD1. V trimming: 0 bases; J trimming: 6 bases; junction bases outside the gene matches: 7. There are 18 residues in the CDR3. CDR1 SGHAT and CDR2 FQNNGV come from the germline V gene. In DNA, the CDR3 is TGTGCCAGCAGCTTAGATCTCTTTGGGACAGGGGGTAATTCACCCCTCCACTTT. Translated, it gives CASSLDLFGTGGNSPLHF.

This clone was seen a handful of times. J is TRBJ1-1 and V is TRBV15, with TRBD1 as a possible D gene (5 bases). This CDR3 is 15 amino acids long. Trimming shortened V by 0 bases and J by 6 bases, and 14 bases separated the two germline ends. From germline, CDR1 is LNHNV and CDR2 YYDKDF (reference sequence). Here the CDR3 DNA reads TGTGCCACCAGCAGAGATACCCGACAGATCCCTGAAGCTTTCTTT. It is translated as CATSRDTRQIPEAFF. Full variable domain (outside the CDR3, taken from reference TRBV15 and TRBJ1-1): DAMVIQNPRYQVTQFGKPVTLSCSQTLNHNVMYWYQQKSSQAPKLLFHYYDKDFNNEADTPDNFQSRRPNTSFCFLDIRSPGLGDTAMYLCATSRDTRQIPEAFFGQGTRLTVV.

The chain is built from TRBV9 and TRBJ2-7; 9 bases map to TRBD1. V was pared by 7 bases and J by 3 bases, with 5 bases of the junction left unmatched. Germline V gene sequence: CDR1 SGDLS, CDR2 YYNGEE. CDR3 size: 13 residues. The chain's CDR3 is CASSPGQGYEQYF. CDR3 coding DNA: TGTGCCAGCTCCCCGGGACAGGGCTACGAGCAGTACTTC.

The genes are TRBV6-1 and TRBJ2-7; D call uncertain. CDR1 MNHNS and CDR2 SASEGT come from the germline V gene. The CDR3 is 14 amino acids. Trimming stripped 6 bases from V and 0 bases from J, with 12 bases between. DNA for the CDR3: TGTGCCAGCAGACGTATGGGGAACTCCTACGAGCAGTACTTC. It codes for CASRRMGNSYEQYF.

This chain uses TRBV14 with TRBJ2-5; no clear D. Trimming took off 5 bases at V and 5 bases at J, with 12 bases between the two ends. CDR1 and CDR2 (germline): SGHDN, FVKESK. The CDR3 loop spans 13 amino acids. The CDR3 region has the DNA TGTGCCAGCAGCTCGGTGCGAGCGGAGACCCAGTACTTC. Its translation: CASSSVRAETQYF.

The V call is TRBV6-5, the J call TRBJ1-6; the match to TRBD1 covers 9 bases. Germline V lookup: CDR1 MNHEY, CDR2 SVGAGI. J was trimmed by 14 bases and V by 5 bases; bases with no gene match: 13. The CDR3 sequence is 15 residues long. The chain's CDR3 is CASSKTQGAPKALHF. CDR3 sequence (DNA): TGTGCCAGCAGTAAGACACAGGGGGCCCCTAAGGCCCTCCACTTT.

V and J are TRBV27 and TRBJ2-1; D unclear. The CDR3 has 12 amino acids. Germline CDR1 and CDR2: MNHEY and SMNVEV (reference sequence). Between the trimmed V and J ends, which lost 0 bases and 10 bases, there was a span of 7 bases. Here the CDR3 reads CASSLSNREQFF. The DNA of the CDR3 is TGTGCCAGCAGTTTATCGAATCGGGAGCAGTTCTTC.

The chain combines TRBV28 with TRBJ1-1, with TRBD1 identical over 7 bases. Germline V lookup: CDR1 MDHEN, CDR2 SYDVKM. The CDR3 sequence is 16 residues long. V lost 5 bases to trimming and J lost 0 bases; unmatched junction nucleotides: 9. The CDR3 DNA reads as TGTGCCAGCAGTCTTGTAGGACAGGTCATGAACACTGAAGCTTTCTTT. It specifies CASSLVGQVMNTEAFF.

The sample holds one count of this clone. One junction end does not reproduce the germline sequence, and a read error may be involved. The V call is TRBV20-1, the J call TRBJ2-3, with D possibly matching TRBD2 (6 bases). Germline CDR1 and CDR2: DFQATT and SNEGSKA (reference sequence). The CDR3 loop spans 11 amino acids. CDR3 sequence reads: CSARVPPGERF. The CDR3, as DNA: TGCAGTGCTAGAGTACCCCCGGGGGAGCGTTTT.

The chain has TRBV28 and TRBJ2-3, with D perhaps TRBD1 (5 bases). V lost 5 bases and J 2 bases, leaving 17 bases between the germline ends. The CDR3 loop spans 16 amino acids. The germline V gene has CDR1 MDHEN and CDR2 SYDVKM. The CDR3 region is CASSTRSMGPTDTQYF. CDR3 sequence (DNA): TGTGCCAGCAGTACGAGGTCCATGGGGCCCACAGATACGCAGTATTTT. The full variable domain, rest sourced from reference TRBV28 and TRBJ2-3, is DVKVTQSSRYLVKRTGEKVFLECVQDMDHENMFWYRQDPGLGLRLIYFSYDVKMKEKGDIPEGYSVSREKKERFSLILESASTNQTSMYLCASSTRSMGPTDTQYFGPGTRLTVL.

J is TRBJ2-1 and V is TRBV4-2; no clear D gene. V shed 1 base and J shed 4 bases, with 11 bases lying between them. Germline V CDR1 and CDR2: LGHNA, YNFKEQ. The CDR3 spans 15 residues. Here the CDR3 DNA reads TGTGCCAGCAGCCAAGTGCTGGCGGTTTACAATGAGCAGTTCTTC. Translation: CASSQVLAVYNEQFF.

This clone came up a few times. J is TRBJ2-3 and V is TRBV4-3, with D tentatively TRBD2 (6 bases). CDR1 and CDR2 (germline): LGHNA, YSLEER. This CDR3 region has 15 residues. Trimming removed 4 bases at V and 4 bases at J, with 15 bases between. The CDR3 here is CASSPLAGLSDTQYF. In DNA form, the CDR3 reads TGCGCCAGCAGCCCCCTTGCGGGGTTGTCAGATACGCAGTATTTT.

The chain is built from TRBV5-1 and TRBJ2-7; a possible D gene is TRBD1 (6 bases). The ends were cut back, 1 base at V and 4 bases at J, with 15 bases in the middle. Germline CDR1 and CDR2: SGHRS and YFSETQ. CDR3 length: 15 residues. The CDR3 nucleotides are TGCGCCAGCAGCTTGTCACAGGGCTCTTCGTACGAGCAGTACTTC. Amino acids: CASSLSQGSSYEQYF.

This clone was seen more than once but under ten times. The chain is built from TRBV7-2 and TRBJ2-1; 9 nucleotides line up with TRBD2. The CDR3 totals 16 residues. CDR1 SGHTA and CDR2 FQGNSA come from the germline V gene. V lost 5 bases to trimming and J lost 0 bases; unmatched junction nucleotides: 5. The CDR3, as DNA: TGTGCCAGCAGCAGCCTGACTAGCGGCTCCTACAATGAGCAGTTCTTC. It is translated as CASSSLTSGSYNEQFF.

This clone rates as hyperexpanded. The V call is TRBV4-3, the J call TRBJ2-1, with 8 bases that match TRBD1. The ends lost 0 bases at V and 4 bases at J; junction bases unmatched: 8. Germline V gene data show CDR1 as LGHNA and CDR2 as YSLEER. This CDR3 region has 17 residues. The CDR3 spells CASSQDFDRGLYNEQFF. The CDR3 nucleotides are TGCGCCAGCAGCCAAGATTTTGACAGGGGTTTATACAATGAGCAGTTCTTC.

J is TRBJ1-2 and V is TRBV12-2. TRBV12-2 is designated a pseudogene. The CDR3 is 15 amino acids. As DNA, the CDR3 is TGTGCAAGTCGCTTAGCGGCCGGGGCGGGCTATGGCTACACCTTC. Protein: CASRLAAGAGYGYTF.

A few counts support this clone. The chain has TRBV5-1 and TRBJ2-3; TRBD2 aligns across 10 bases. The V gene end was trimmed by 6 bases and the J gene end by 5 bases; junction bases not matched to a gene: 12. The CDR3 has 16 residues. Looked up from germline, CDR1 is SGHRS and CDR2 is YFSETQ. The CDR3 loop reads CASTQLSGRAGDTQYF. DNA of the CDR3: TGCGCCAGCACCCAATTAAGCGGGAGGGCCGGAGATACGCAGTATTTT.

This clone came up a few times. This rearrangement joins TRBV5-1 to TRBJ2-1; 8 bases are a match to TRBD1. The J segment lost 8 bases and the V segment lost 0 bases, leaving 7 bases of the junction unmatched. CDR1 is SGHRS, CDR2 YFSETQ, per germline. The CDR3 has 15 amino acids. The CDR3 bases are TGCGCCAGCAGCTTGGGTCAGGGGGCATTCTATGAGCAGTTCTTC. Translated: CASSLGQGAFYEQFF.

In its sample, this clone ranks as hyperexpanded. The identical CDR3 is also encoded by other nucleotide sequences in the sample. The chain joins TRBV27 to TRBJ1-1, with D possibly matching TRBD1 (5 bases). The V end was cut by 5 bases, the J end by 3 bases, with 10 bases between. The CDR3 has 13 residues. The germline V gene has CDR1 MNHEY and CDR2 SMNVEV (reference sequence). The CDR3 is CASSPRDYTEAFF. CDR3 nucleotides: TGTGCCAGCAGTCCGAGGGACTACACTGAAGCTTTCTTT.

The chain is built from TRBV7-8 and TRBJ1-2; tentative D call: TRBD1 (5 bases). V gave up 5 bases and J gave up 4 bases, with 20 bases separating them. The CDR3 sequence is 16 residues long. CDR1 is SGHVS and CDR2 is FQNEAQ in the germline V gene. CDR3 sequence (DNA): TGTGCCAGCAGCATTGGGGGACTCCGTCCTCCCTATGGCTACACCTTC. Protein sequence: CASSIGGLRPPYGYTF.

By its share, this clone is large. The rearrangement joins TRBV29-1 to TRBJ1-1, with D uncertain. Germline lookup yields CDR1 SQVTM and CDR2 ANQGSEA. Trimming removed 0 bases at V and 5 bases at J, with 16 bases between. CDR3 length: 15 amino acids. The CDR3 bases are TGCAGCGTTGAAGATCGTCGGGGAGGTTGGACTGAAGCTTTCTTT. This translates into CSVEDRRGGWTEAFF.

The chain carries TRBV11-3 and TRBJ2-5, with TRBD1 matching 7 bases. Gene TRBJ2-7 matches the end of the DNA better, so the J call may be wrong. Germline CDR1 SGHNT, CDR2 YENEEA. CDR3 length: 13 residues. The CDR3 bases are TGTGCCAGCAGCTTGGGACAGATCTACGAGCAGTACTTC. Encoded protein: CASSLGQIYEQYF.

This chain links TRBV7-3 with TRBJ2-7, with a tentative D call TRBD2 (5 bases). The germline CDR1 and CDR2 sequences are SGHTA and FQGTGA. The V end was cut by 5 bases, the J end by 2 bases, with 10 bases between. The CDR3 is 13 residues long. CDR3 in amino acids: CASSPGSPYEQYF. CDR3 DNA: TGTGCCAGCAGCCCGGGGTCGCCCTACGAGCAGTACTTC.

This clone was seen only a few times. The genes are TRBV7-6 and TRBJ2-5, with D perhaps matching TRBD1 (7 bases). Per the germline V gene, CDR1 is SGHVS and CDR2 is FNYEAQ. V was clipped by 4 bases and J by 2 bases, with 23 bases between them. The CDR3 sequence is 18 residues long. CDR3 coding DNA: TGTGCCAGCAGCTCTGCACCTAACCAGGGGGGTGATCAAGAGACCCAGTACTTC. Translating gives CASSSAPNQGGDQETQYF.

This clone was seen just once. The CDR3 nucleotides read TGTGCCAGCAGCTTAGAGGGGGACGGCCTCTATGGCTACACCTTC. The encoded protein is CASSLEGDGLYGYTF. V usage is TRBV7-2 and J usage is TRBJ1-2; D is perhaps TRBD1 (6 bases). Germline V gene data show CDR1 as SGHTA and CDR2 as FQGNSA. This CDR3 has 15 amino acids. V dropped 1 base and J dropped 4 bases, with 13 bases sitting between them.

The V and J genes are TRBV5-4 and TRBJ2-7, with D possibly TRBD1 on 6 matching bases. The CDR3 sequence is 14 residues long. V was pared by 4 bases and J by 0 bases, with 11 bases between. From germline, CDR1 is SGHNT and CDR2 YYREEE (reference sequence). CDR3: CASSVDSGSYEQYF. DNA of the CDR3: TGTGCCAGCAGCGTGGACAGCGGCTCCTACGAGCAGTACTTC. Full variable domain (remainder filled in from reference TRBV5-4 and TRBJ2-7): ETGVTQSPTHLIKTRGQQVTLRCSSQSGHNTVSWYQQALGQGPQFIFQYYREEENGRGNFPPRFSGLQFPNYSSELNVNALELDDSALYLCASSVDSGSYEQYFGPGTRLTVT.

This chain uses TRBV19 with TRBJ2-1, with 11 bases identical to TRBD2. J lost 4 bases, V lost 5 bases, and 4 bases had no gene match. Germline V gene data show CDR1 as LNHDA and CDR2 as SQIVND (reference sequence). CDR3 length equals 15 residues. The CDR3, as DNA: TGTGCCAGTAGTCAGACTAGCGGGGAATACAATGAGCAGTTCTTC. Translation gives CASSQTSGEYNEQFF.

This clone is hyperexpanded within its sample. The V gene is TRBV19, the J gene TRBJ1-1; D is uncertain. CDR1 is LNHDA and CDR2 is SQIVND in the germline V gene (reference sequence). CDR3 length: 14 amino acids. V lost 3 bases to trimming and J lost 3 bases, with 11 bases between them. As DNA, the CDR3 is TGTGCCAGTAGTATCCAGTCAAGATACACTGAAGCTTTCTTT. Its translation is CASSIQSRYTEAFF. Together with reference TRBV19 and TRBJ1-1, the CDR3 gives the full variable domain: DGGITQSPKYLFRKEGQNVTLSCEQNLNHDAMYWYRQDPGQGLRLIYYSQIVNDFQKGDIAEGYSVSREKKESFPLTVTSAQKNPTAFYLCASSIQSRYTEAFFGQGTRLTVV.

The rearrangement joins TRBV5-5 to TRBJ2-3; maybe TRBD2 (6 bases). Germline CDR1 is SGHKS and CDR2 is YYEKEE (reference sequence). The CDR3 sequence is 17 residues long. Deletions cut 5 bases from V and 2 bases from J, with 21 bases between. CDR3 loop: CASSPAVASVYTDTQYF. Here the CDR3 DNA reads TGTGCCAGCAGTCCTGCCGTGGCTAGCGTTTACACAGATACGCAGTATTTT.

The rearrangement joins TRBV7-2 to TRBJ1-1, with D perhaps matching TRBD1 (5 bases). Germline CDR1 is SGHTA and CDR2 is FQGNSA. The CDR3 is 13 amino acids. Trimming removed 8 bases at V and 0 bases at J, with 10 bases between. The CDR3 sequence: CASLQVMNTEAFF. The CDR3 DNA is TGTGCCAGCCTACAGGTTATGAACACTGAAGCTTTCTTT.